Below, one T cell receptor (beta chain) is given with its context. Source study methods: From reference gene primer amplification, estimates of nucleated cell counts were derived. Generated by immunoSEQ multiplex PCR, the TCRdb table keeps only in-frame clones and is missing some. V, J and clone size were drawn from that table, and D and trimming were deduced from the DNA. This table has approximately 150,000 clones, 79% appearing once. Trimming cost V 3 bases and J 2 bases; bases outside gene matches: 3. This CDR3 is built from 14 residues. Germline CDR1 is KGHSH and CDR2 is LQKENI. The data stem from a study of blood T cell repertoires in COVID-19. Seattle enrolled patients during active infection and tracked them longitudinally.

The J gene is TRBJ1-2, the V gene TRBV18; 7 bases are a match to TRBD1. This clonotype was obtained from a woman aged 60 to 75 with COVID-19, enrolled during active disease. The source material was peripheral blood. The CDR3 sequence: CASSPSGQNYGYTF. DNA of the CDR3: TGTGCCAGCTCACCTTCGGGACAGAACTATGGCTACACCTTC.